These 30 T cell receptor beta chains share one sample of origin, sequenced in a study of cytomegalovirus exposure and HLA in healthy donors. PCR was performed using 60 Vbeta and 13 Jbeta primers. Here immunoSEQ multiplex PCR was the method, and the copy in TCRdb shows in-frame clones only, minus some. The top ten hold roughly 5% of the sample, which has roughly 88,000 clones, about 80% seen once. The sample consisted of PBMCs. The receptor source for this set is a man younger than 45 in good health and CMV-seropositive.

CDR3 region: CASSFRNTEAFF. In DNA, the CDR3 is TGTGCCAGCAGCTTCAGAAACACTGAAGCTTTCTTT. The J gene is TRBJ1-1, the V gene TRBV7-8, with D uncertain. Trimming shortened V by 3 bases and J by 2 bases, and 4 bases separated the two germline ends. This CDR3 spans 12 amino acids. Looked up from germline, CDR1 is SGHVS and CDR2 is FQNEAQ.

The chain uses TRBV29-1 and TRBJ2-3; 8 bases line up with TRBD1. The V and J ends lost 3 bases and 4 bases, in that order; junction bases with no gene match: 18. The CDR3 has 18 residues. Germline V gene data show CDR1 as SQVTM and CDR2 as ANQGSEA. CDR3 residues: CSVDKGWGRGRGADTQYF. CDR3 sequence (DNA): TGCAGCGTTGACAAGGGGTGGGGCAGGGGGCGCGGGGCAGATACGCAGTATTTT.

The gene calls are TRBV30 and TRBJ2-7, with D possibly TRBD1 on 5 matching bases. CDR1 GTSNPN and CDR2 SVGIG come from the germline V gene (reference sequence). There are 11 residues in the CDR3. With 5 bases removed from V and 3 bases from J, the gap between germline ends came to 8 bases. The CDR3 sequence: CAWGRGYEQYF. The CDR3 DNA is TGTGCCTGGGGAAGGGGCTACGAGCAGTACTTC.

The chain recombines TRBV27 with TRBJ2-6; D ambiguous. V lost 5 bases and J 0 bases, leaving 8 bases between the germline ends. CDR1 and CDR2 (germline): MNHEY, SMNVEV (reference sequence). The CDR3 covers 15 residues. In nucleotides, the CDR3 is TGTGCCAGCAGTCCCGAGTTCTCTGGGGCCAACGTCCTGACTTTC. It specifies CASSPEFSGANVLTF.

The chain couples TRBV19 to TRBJ1-2; TRBD1 is a possible D gene (6 bases). The CDR3 is 15 amino acids. V lost 2 bases, J lost 4 bases, and 14 bases lay in between. Per the germline V gene, CDR1 is LNHDA and CDR2 is SQIVND (reference sequence). The chain's CDR3 is CASSIPDRFLYGYTF. In DNA form, the CDR3 reads TGTGCCAGTAGTATACCGGACAGATTCCTCTATGGCTACACCTTC.

V is TRBV27 and J is TRBJ1-2; no clear D. V was pared by 7 bases and J by 8 bases, with 8 bases between. Per germline, CDR1 MNHEY and CDR2 SMNVEV (reference sequence). The CDR3 loop spans 10 amino acids. The CDR3 nucleotides read TGTGCCAGCAACGGGTGGGGCTACACCTTC. This encodes CASNGWGYTF.

The gene calls are TRBV28 and TRBJ2-7, with D perhaps TRBD1 (5 bases). The CDR3 is 12 amino acids. V was clipped by 6 bases and J by 5 bases, with 11 bases between them. The germline gives CDR1 MDHEN, CDR2 SYDVKM. This CDR3 is CASSRQFHEQYF. CDR3 bases: TGTGCCAGCAGCAGACAGTTCCACGAGCAGTACTTC.

The V and J genes are TRBV21-1 and TRBJ1-5; the D call TRBD1 from the table was never checked on the DNA. TRBV21-1 is shown as a pseudogene. CDR3 size: 17 residues. The CDR3 coding sequence is TGTGCCAGCAGCAAAAAGGGACAGGGGACCTTCAATCAGCCCCAGCATTTT. This encodes CASSKKGQGTFNQPQHF.

The V call is TRBV28, the J call TRBJ1-5; D is uncertain. Germline V gene sequence: CDR1 MDHEN, CDR2 SYDVKM. The CDR3 is 15 amino acids. Trimming left V 2 bases short and J 6 bases short, with 14 bases between. DNA for the CDR3: TGTGCCAGCAGTTTAAATATCGGCCGGGGTCAGCCCCAGCATTTT. Translating it yields CASSLNIGRGQPQHF.

The chain links TRBV29-1 to TRBJ1-3; possible D gene TRBD1, 6 bases. Germline V lookup: CDR1 SQVTM, CDR2 ANQGSEA. The ends were cut back, 7 bases at V and 2 bases at J, with 15 bases in the middle. The CDR3 extends over 14 amino acids. In DNA, the CDR3 is TGCAGCGCAGGGGACTATGAACCTGGAAACACCATATATTTT. It specifies CSAGDYEPGNTIYF. The entire variable domain, with the rest obtained from reference TRBV29-1 and TRBJ1-3, is as follows: SAVISQKPSRDICQRGTSLTIQCQVDSQVTMMFWYRQQPGQSLTLIATANQGSEATYESGFVIDKFPISRPNLTFSTLTVSNMSPEDSSIYLCSAGDYEPGNTIYFGEGSWLTVV.

The V and J genes are TRBV5-6 and TRBJ1-4; 12 nucleotides match TRBD1. In germline, CDR1 is SGHDT, CDR2 YYEEEE. Unmatched junction bases numbered 11, after V lost 4 bases and J lost 10 bases. This CDR3 is built from 16 residues. The CDR3 bases are TGTGCCAGCAGCCGTCCCGGGACAGGGGGCGATGGAAAACTGTTTTTT. Translating gives CASSRPGTGGDGKLFF.

The chain joins TRBV6-1 to TRBJ1-5, with D possibly being TRBD1 (5 bases). V was cut by 6 bases and J by 4 bases, with 16 bases left in between. Germline-derived CDR1 and CDR2 are MNHNS and SASEGT. The CDR3 is made up of 15 amino acids. The CDR3 loop reads CASRAGVQVNQPQHF. For the CDR3, the DNA is TGTGCCAGCAGGGCGGGGGTACAGGTTAATCAGCCCCAGCATTTT.

This chain links TRBV4-2 with TRBJ2-7, with a tentative D call TRBD1 (6 bases). This CDR3 comprises 15 residues. Germline CDR1 and CDR2: LGHNA and YNFKEQ. The V end was cut by 4 bases, the J end by 6 bases, with 19 bases between. CDR3 nucleotide sequence: TGTGCCAGCAGCCCGGACAGCACCACCCCCCTCGAGCAGTACTTC. Translated, it gives CASSPDSTTPLEQYF.

J is TRBJ2-2 and V is TRBV2, with TRBD1 matching 7 bases. The ends lost 7 bases at V and 6 bases at J; junction bases unmatched: 8. CDR3 size: 14 residues. Looked up from germline, CDR1 is SNHLY and CDR2 is FYNNEI. The CDR3 is CASIRGTVAGELFF. Here the CDR3 DNA reads TGTGCCAGCATTAGGGGGACAGTTGCCGGGGAGCTGTTTTTT. The whole variable domain, filled in from reference TRBV2 and TRBJ2-2, reads EPEVTQTPSHQVTQMGQEVILRCVPISNHLYFYWYRQILGQKVEFLVSFYNNEISEKSEIFDDQFSVERPDGSNFTLKIRSTKLEDSAMYFCASIRGTVAGELFFGEGSRLTVL.

V is TRBV7-6 and J is TRBJ2-7, with 8 bases aligning to TRBD1. This CDR3 comprises 12 residues. Trimming took 5 bases from V and 6 from J; bases not matched to a gene: 3. Germline lookup yields CDR1 SGHVS and CDR2 FNYEAQ. CDR3 sequence (DNA): TGTGCCAGCAGCCAGGACAGGGCCGAGCAGTACTTC. Protein sequence: CASSQDRAEQYF.

The rearrangement joins TRBV4-1 to TRBJ1-1; D gene uncertain. The V end was cut by 4 bases, the J end by 1 base, with 16 bases between. The germline gives CDR1 MGHRA, CDR2 YSYEKL. This CDR3 has 16 residues. The CDR3 loop reads CASSRSVGRQNTEAFF. The CDR3 coding sequence is TGCGCCAGCAGCCGATCCGTTGGCAGGCAGAACACTGAAGCTTTCTTT.

In its sample, this clone was seen once. The chain has TRBV7-3 and TRBJ1-2, with a weak D call TRBD1 (6 bases). V was clipped by 5 bases and J by 2 bases, with 15 bases between them. This CDR3 has 15 residues. Germline V lookup: CDR1 SGHTA, CDR2 FQGTGA. CDR3 bases: TGTGCCAGCAGCCCTTACGGGACATCGAACTATGGCTACACCTTC. It translates to CASSPYGTSNYGYTF.

The chain recombines TRBV7-2 with TRBJ2-5, with a weak D call TRBD2 (5 bases). The CDR3 runs 14 residues. Germline CDR1 SGHTA, CDR2 FQGNSA. Deletions cut 6 bases from V and 3 bases from J, with 14 bases between. The CDR3 here is CASRNPGLEETQYF. CDR3 DNA: TGTGCCAGCAGAAACCCGGGGTTGGAAGAGACCCAGTACTTC.

The J gene is TRBJ2-2, the V gene TRBV18; D is uncertain. The germline V and J ends were trimmed by 3 bases and 4 bases, with 15 bases remaining between them. The CDR3 covers 16 residues. Germline V gives CDR1 KGHSH, CDR2 LQKENI. The CDR3 DNA reads as TGTGCCAGCTCACCGATGAGAGTCATATCCACCGGGGAGCTGTTTTTT. This encodes CASSPMRVISTGELFF. The entire variable domain, with the rest obtained from reference TRBV18 and TRBJ2-2, is as follows: NAGVMQNPRHLVRRRGQEARLRCSPMKGHSHVYWYRQLPEEGLKFMVYLQKENIIDESGMPKERFSAEFPKEGPSILRIQQVVRGDSAAYFCASSPMRVISTGELFFGEGSRLTVL.

The genes are TRBV11-2 and TRBJ2-7; 7 bases are a match to TRBD1. CDR3 length: 12 amino acids. CDR1 is SGHAT, CDR2 FQNNGV, per germline. J lost 6 bases, V lost 5 bases, and 4 bases had no gene match. The CDR3 DNA sequence: TGTGCCAGCAGCACGACAGGGAGCGAGCAGTACGTC. The encoded protein is CASSTTGSEQYV.

The V gene is TRBV28, the J gene TRBJ2-4; TRBD1 agrees at 7 bases. The V and J ends lost 6 bases and 6 bases, in that order; junction bases with no gene match: 5. Germline assignment: CDR1 MDHEN and CDR2 SYDVKM. There are 13 residues in the CDR3. CDR3 loop: CASSATGLNIQYF. The CDR3, as DNA: TGTGCCAGCAGCGCGACAGGGCTAAACATTCAGTACTTC.

This sequence joins TRBV7-2 and TRBJ1-2; 10 nucleotides agree with TRBD1. The CDR3 has 15 residues. J was trimmed by 6 bases and V by 5 bases; bases with no gene match: 9. Germline values: CDR1 SGHTA, CDR2 FQGNSA. CDR3 sequence reads: CASSTRQGARDGYTF. CDR3 sequence (DNA): TGTGCCAGCAGCACCAGACAGGGGGCTCGTGATGGCTACACCTTC. The entire variable domain, with the rest obtained from reference TRBV7-2 and TRBJ1-2, is as follows: GAGVSQSPSNKVTEKGKDVELRCDPISGHTALYWYRQSLGQGLEFLIYFQGNSAPDKSGLPSDRFSAERTGGSVSTLTIQRTQQEDSAVYLCASSTRQGARDGYTFGSGTRLTVV.

This chain connects TRBV19 to TRBJ2-1; possibly TRBD2 for D (5 bases). The V and J ends lost 3 bases and 3 bases respectively, with 15 bases between them. The germline gives CDR1 LNHDA, CDR2 SQIVND (reference sequence). The CDR3 spans 16 residues. The DNA of the CDR3 is TGTGCCAGTAGTATTTCCAGCGGTGAGAACTACAATGAGCAGTTCTTC. It encodes CASSISSGENYNEQFF.

CDR3 loop: CASSWGVQETQYF. The CDR3 nucleotides read TGTGCCAGCAGTTGGGGAGTCCAAGAGACCCAGTACTTC. The gene calls are TRBV28 and TRBJ2-5, with a possible D match to TRBD2 (5 bases). The germline V gene encodes CDR1 MDHEN and CDR2 SYDVKM. The CDR3 length is 13 residues. Trimming pared 4 bases from V and 1 base from J, leaving 7 bases between.

This rearrangement joins TRBV4-2 to TRBJ2-3, with 8 bases fitting TRBD2. The CDR3 totals 16 residues. J gave up 4 bases and V 1 base, and 7 bases lay outside the gene matches. CDR1 is LGHNA and CDR2 is YNFKEQ in the germline V gene. The CDR3: CASSQGPAGDADTQYF. CDR3 nucleotide sequence: TGTGCCAGCAGCCAAGGTCCAGCGGGAGACGCAGATACGCAGTATTTT.

Only a few counts were recorded for this clone. V gene TRBV2 combines with J gene TRBJ1-6; D uncertain. Germline-derived CDR1 and CDR2 are SNHLY and FYNNEI. CDR3 length: 15 residues. Trimming took off 6 bases at V and 0 bases at J, with 9 bases between the two ends. The CDR3 sequence: CASRQSHSYNSPLHF. The CDR3 region has the DNA TGTGCCAGCAGACAGTCCCACTCCTATAATTCACCCCTCCACTTT.

The rearrangement joins TRBV29-1 to TRBJ1-3; D gene ambiguous. The germline CDR1 and CDR2 sequences are SQVTM and ANQGSEA. V was pared by 6 bases and J by 0 bases, with 12 bases between. The CDR3 has 14 amino acids. This CDR3 reads CSVIPASSGNTIYF. The CDR3 coding sequence is TGCAGCGTAATCCCGGCTAGCTCTGGAAACACCATATATTTT. Looking up the rest from reference TRBV29-1 and TRBJ1-3 gives the full variable domain: SAVISQKPSRDICQRGTSLTIQCQVDSQVTMMFWYRQQPGQSLTLIATANQGSEATYESGFVIDKFPISRPNLTFSTLTVSNMSPEDSSIYLCSVIPASSGNTIYFGEGSWLTVV.

The chain links TRBV19 to TRBJ2-7; 7 bases are a match to TRBD2. This CDR3 comprises 14 residues. Germline V gene sequence: CDR1 LNHDA, CDR2 SQIVND (reference sequence). With V trimmed by 3 bases and J by 4 bases, 6 bases remained unmatched. The DNA of the CDR3 is TGTGCCAGTAGTATCCGCGGGAGATGGTACGAGCAGTACTTC. Translation gives CASSIRGRWYEQYF.

The chain couples TRBV2 to TRBJ1-1; 10 nucleotides agree with TRBD1. Germline assignment: CDR1 SNHLY and CDR2 FYNNEI. This CDR3 spans 17 amino acids. Germline trimming cut 6 bases from V and 0 bases from J; bases unmatched to any gene: 10. CDR3 region: CASSRAGTGALNTEAFF. CDR3 DNA sequence: TGTGCCAGCAGCCGGGCCGGGACAGGGGCCCTGAACACTGAAGCTTTCTTT.

This clone was counted a few times. This chain joins TRBV6-5 and TRBJ2-7; TRBD1 matches 8 bases. Trimming cost V 6 bases and J 0 bases; bases outside gene matches: 4. The CDR3 consists of 14 residues. Germline-derived CDR1 and CDR2 are MNHEY and SVGAGI. The CDR3 nucleotides are TGTGCCAGCAGCCGGGGGACAGGCTCCTACGAGCAGTACTTC. Its protein product is CASSRGTGSYEQYF.